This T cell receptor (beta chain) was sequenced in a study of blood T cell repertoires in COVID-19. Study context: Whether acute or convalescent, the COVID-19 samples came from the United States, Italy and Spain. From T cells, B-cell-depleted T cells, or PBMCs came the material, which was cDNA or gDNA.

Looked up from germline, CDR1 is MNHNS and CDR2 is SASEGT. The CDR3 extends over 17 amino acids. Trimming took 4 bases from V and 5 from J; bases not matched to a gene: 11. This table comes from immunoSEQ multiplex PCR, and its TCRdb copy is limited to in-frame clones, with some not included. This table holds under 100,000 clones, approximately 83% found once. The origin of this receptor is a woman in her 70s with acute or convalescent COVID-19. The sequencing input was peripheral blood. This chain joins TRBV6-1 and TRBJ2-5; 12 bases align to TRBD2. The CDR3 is CASSVYATSGGGETQYF. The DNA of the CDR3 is TGTGCCAGCAGTGTGTATGCGACTAGCGGGGGAGGGGAGACCCAGTACTTC.